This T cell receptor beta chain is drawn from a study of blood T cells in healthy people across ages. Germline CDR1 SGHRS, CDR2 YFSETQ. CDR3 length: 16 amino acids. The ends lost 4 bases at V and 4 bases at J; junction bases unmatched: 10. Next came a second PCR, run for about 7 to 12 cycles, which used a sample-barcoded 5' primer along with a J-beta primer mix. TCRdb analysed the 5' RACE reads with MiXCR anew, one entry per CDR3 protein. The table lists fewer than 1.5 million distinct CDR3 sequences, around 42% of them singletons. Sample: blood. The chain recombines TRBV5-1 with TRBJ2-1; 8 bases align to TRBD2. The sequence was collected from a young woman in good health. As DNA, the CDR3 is TGCGCCAGCAGCCCGGAGGCGGGGGGCATATACAATGAGCAGTTCTTC. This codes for CASSPEAGGIYNEQFF.